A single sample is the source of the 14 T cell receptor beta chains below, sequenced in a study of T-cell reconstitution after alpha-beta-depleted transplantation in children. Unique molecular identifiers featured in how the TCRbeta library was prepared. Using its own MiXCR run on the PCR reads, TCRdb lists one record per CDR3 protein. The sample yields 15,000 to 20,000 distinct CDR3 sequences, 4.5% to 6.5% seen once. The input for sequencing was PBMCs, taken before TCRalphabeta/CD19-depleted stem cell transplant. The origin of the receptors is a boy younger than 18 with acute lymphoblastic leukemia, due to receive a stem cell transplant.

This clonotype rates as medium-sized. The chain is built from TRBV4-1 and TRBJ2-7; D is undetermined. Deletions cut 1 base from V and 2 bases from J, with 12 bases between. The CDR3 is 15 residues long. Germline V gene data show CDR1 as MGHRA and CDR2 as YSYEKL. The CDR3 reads CASSQGVGNTYEQYF. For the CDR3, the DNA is TGCGCCAGCAGCCAAGGGGTCGGAAACACCTACGAGCAGTACTTC.

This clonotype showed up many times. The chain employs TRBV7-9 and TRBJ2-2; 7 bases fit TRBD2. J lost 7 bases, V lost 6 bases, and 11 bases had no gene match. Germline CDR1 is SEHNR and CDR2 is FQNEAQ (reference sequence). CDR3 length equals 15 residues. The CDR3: CASRGNNREDGELFF. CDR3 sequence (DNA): TGTGCCAGCAGAGGGAATAACCGGGAGGACGGGGAGCTGTTTTTT.

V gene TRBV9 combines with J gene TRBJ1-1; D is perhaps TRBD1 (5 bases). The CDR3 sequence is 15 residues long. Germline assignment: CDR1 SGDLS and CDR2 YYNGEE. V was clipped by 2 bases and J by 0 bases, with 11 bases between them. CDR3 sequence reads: CASSVGPTVNTEAFF. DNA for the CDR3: TGTGCCAGCAGCGTTGGCCCGACAGTGAACACTGAAGCTTTCTTT.

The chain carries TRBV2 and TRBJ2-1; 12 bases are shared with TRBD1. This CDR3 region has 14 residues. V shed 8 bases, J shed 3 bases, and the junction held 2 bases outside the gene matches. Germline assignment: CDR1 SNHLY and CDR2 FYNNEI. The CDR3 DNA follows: TGTGCCAGCGGGACAGGGGGCGACTACAATGAGCAGTTCTTC. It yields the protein CASGTGGDYNEQFF. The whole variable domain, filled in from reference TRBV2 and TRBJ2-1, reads EPEVTQTPSHQVTQMGQEVILRCVPISNHLYFYWYRQILGQKVEFLVSFYNNEISEKSEIFDDQFSVERPDGSNFTLKIRSTKLEDSAMYFCASGTGGDYNEQFFGPGTRLTVL.

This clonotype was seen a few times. This CDR3 reads CTCSAWDSAYSTLTDTQYF. In DNA, the CDR3 is TGTACCTGCAGTGCCTGGGACAGTGCATACTCAACCCTCACAGATACGCAGTATTTT. This sequence joins TRBV12-3 or TRBV12-4 and TRBJ2-3, with 7 bases aligning to TRBD1. This CDR3 has 19 residues.

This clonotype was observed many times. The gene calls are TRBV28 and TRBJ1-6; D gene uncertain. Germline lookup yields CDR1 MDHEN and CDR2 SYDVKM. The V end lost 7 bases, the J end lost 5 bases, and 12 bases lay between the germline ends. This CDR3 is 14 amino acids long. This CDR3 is CASIPDGNNSPLHF. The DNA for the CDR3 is TGTGCCAGCATCCCCGACGGGAATAATTCACCCCTCCACTTT. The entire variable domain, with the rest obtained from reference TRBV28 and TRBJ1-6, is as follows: DVKVTQSSRYLVKRTGEKVFLECVQDMDHENMFWYRQDPGLGLRLIYFSYDVKMKEKGDIPEGYSVSREKKERFSLILESASTNQTSMYLCASIPDGNNSPLHFGNGTRLTVT.

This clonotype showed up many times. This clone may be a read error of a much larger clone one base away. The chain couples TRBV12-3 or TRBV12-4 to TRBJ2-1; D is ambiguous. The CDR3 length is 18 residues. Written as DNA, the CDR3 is TGTGCCCGCAGTTTAAGGTTCGGAACAGTCAGCTCCTACAATGAGCAGTTCTTC. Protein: CARSLRFGTVSSYNEQFF.

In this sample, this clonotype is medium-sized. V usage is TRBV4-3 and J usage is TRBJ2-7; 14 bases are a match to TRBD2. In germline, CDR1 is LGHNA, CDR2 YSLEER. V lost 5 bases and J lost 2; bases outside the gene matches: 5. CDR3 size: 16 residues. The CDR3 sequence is CASSTGLAGETYEQYF. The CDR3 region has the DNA TGCGCCAGCAGCACGGGACTAGCGGGGGAAACCTACGAGCAGTACTTC.

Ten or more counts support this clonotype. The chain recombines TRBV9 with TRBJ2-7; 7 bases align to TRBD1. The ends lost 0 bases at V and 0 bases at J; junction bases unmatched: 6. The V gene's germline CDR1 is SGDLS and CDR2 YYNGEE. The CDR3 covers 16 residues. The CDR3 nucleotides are TGTGCCAGCAGCGTAGATTTGGACAGGAGCTCCTACGAGCAGTACTTC. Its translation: CASSVDLDRSSYEQYF.

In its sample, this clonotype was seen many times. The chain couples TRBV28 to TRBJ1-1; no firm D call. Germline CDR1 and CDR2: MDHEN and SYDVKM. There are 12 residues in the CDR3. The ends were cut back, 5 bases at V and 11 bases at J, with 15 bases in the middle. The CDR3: CASSPLRWLAFF. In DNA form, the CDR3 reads TGTGCCAGCAGTCCCCTTCGGTGGTTGGCTTTCTTT.

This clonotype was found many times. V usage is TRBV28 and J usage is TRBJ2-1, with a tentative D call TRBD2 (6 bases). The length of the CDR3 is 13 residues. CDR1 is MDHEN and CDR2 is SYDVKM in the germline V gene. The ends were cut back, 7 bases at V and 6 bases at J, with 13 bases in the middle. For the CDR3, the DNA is TGTGCCAGCACCTGGAGGGACGGCAATGAGCAGTTCTTC. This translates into CASTWRDGNEQFF.

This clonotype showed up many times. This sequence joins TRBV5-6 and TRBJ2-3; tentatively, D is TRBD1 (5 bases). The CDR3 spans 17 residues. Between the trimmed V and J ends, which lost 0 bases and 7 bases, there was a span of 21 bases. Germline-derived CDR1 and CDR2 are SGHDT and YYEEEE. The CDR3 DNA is TGTGCCAGCAGCTTGGCAGGCCTAGGGGAAACTTTCTATACGCAGTATTTT. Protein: CASSLAGLGETFYTQYF. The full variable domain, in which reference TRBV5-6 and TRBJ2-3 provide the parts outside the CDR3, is DAGVTQSPTHLIKTRGQQVTLRCSPKSGHDTVSWYQQALGQGPQFIFQYYEEEERQRGNFPDRFSGHQFPNYSSELNVNALLLGDSALYLCASSLAGLGETFYTQYFGPGTRLTVL.

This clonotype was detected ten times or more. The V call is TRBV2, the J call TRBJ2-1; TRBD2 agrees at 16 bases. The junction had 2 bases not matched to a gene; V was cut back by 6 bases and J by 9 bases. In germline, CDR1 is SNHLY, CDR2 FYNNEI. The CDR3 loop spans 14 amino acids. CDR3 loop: CASRGTSGGGEQFF. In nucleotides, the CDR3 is TGTGCCAGCAGGGGGACTAGCGGGGGGGGTGAGCAGTTCTTC. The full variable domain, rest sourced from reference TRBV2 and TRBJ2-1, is EPEVTQTPSHQVTQMGQEVILRCVPISNHLYFYWYRQILGQKVEFLVSFYNNEISEKSEIFDDQFSVERPDGSNFTLKIRSTKLEDSAMYFCASRGTSGGGEQFFGPGTRLTVL.

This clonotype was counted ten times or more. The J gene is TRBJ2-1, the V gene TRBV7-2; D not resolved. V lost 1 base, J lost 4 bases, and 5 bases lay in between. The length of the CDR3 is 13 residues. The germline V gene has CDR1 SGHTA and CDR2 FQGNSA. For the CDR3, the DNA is TGTGCCAGCAGCTTAGTACAGTACAATGAGCAGTTCTTC. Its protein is CASSLVQYNEQFF.